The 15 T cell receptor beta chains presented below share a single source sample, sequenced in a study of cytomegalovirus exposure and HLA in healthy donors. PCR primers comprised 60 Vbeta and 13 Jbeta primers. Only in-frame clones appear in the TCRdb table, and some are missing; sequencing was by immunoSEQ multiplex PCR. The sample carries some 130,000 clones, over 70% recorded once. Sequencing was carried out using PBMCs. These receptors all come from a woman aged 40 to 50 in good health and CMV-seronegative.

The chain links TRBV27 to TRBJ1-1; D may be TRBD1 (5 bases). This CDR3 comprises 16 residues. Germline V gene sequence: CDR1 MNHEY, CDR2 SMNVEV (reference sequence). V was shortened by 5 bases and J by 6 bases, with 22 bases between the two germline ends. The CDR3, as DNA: TGTGCCAGCAGTCGGTTTACCGGGACGGGGAGGTCTGAAGCTTTCTTT. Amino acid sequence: CASSRFTGTGRSEAFF.

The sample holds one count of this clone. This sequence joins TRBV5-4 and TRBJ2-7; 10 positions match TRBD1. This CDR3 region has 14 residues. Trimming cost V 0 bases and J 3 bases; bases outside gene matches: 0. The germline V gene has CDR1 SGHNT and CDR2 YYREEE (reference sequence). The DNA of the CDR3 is TGTGCCAGCAGCTTGGGGACAGGGGGCTACGAGCAGTACTTC. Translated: CASSLGTGGYEQYF.

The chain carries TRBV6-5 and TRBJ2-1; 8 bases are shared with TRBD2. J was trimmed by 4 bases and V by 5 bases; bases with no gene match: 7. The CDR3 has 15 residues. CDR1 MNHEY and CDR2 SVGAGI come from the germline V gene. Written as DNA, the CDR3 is TGTGCCAGCAGTGTGTCTAGCGGGCCTTACAATGAGCAGTTCTTC. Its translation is CASSVSSGPYNEQFF.

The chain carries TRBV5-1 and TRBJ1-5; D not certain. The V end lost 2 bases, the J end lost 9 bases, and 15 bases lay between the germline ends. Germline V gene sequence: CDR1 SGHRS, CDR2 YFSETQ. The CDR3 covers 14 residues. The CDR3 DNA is TGCGCCAGCAGCTTAGAAGGAGGAAAAGGGCCCCAGCATTTT. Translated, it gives CASSLEGGKGPQHF.

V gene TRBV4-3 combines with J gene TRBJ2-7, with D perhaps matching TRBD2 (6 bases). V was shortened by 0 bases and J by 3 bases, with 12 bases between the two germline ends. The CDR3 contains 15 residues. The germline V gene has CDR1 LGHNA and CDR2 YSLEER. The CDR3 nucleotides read TGCGCCAGCAGCCAAGATTGGGGGGTTGGCTACGAGCAGTACTTC. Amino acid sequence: CASSQDWGVGYEQYF.

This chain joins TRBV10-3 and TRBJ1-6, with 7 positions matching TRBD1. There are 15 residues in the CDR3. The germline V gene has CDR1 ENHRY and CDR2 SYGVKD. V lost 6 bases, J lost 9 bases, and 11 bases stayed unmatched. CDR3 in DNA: TGTGCCATCAGAGGCGAAGGGGGCGCCAGTTCACCCCTCCACTTT. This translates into CAIRGEGGASSPLHF.

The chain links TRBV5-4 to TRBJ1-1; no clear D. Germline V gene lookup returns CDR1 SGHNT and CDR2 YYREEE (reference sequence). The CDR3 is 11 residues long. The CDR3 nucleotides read TGTGGGGTGGGCTGGAACACTGAAGCTTTCTTT. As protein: CGVGWNTEAFF.

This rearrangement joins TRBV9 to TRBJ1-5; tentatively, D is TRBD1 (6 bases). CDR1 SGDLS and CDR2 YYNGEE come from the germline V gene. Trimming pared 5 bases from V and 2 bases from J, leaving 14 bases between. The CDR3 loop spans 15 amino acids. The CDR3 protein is CASSLQGLGNQPQHF. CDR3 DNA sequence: TGTGCCAGCAGTCTCCAGGGGCTTGGCAATCAGCCCCAGCATTTT.

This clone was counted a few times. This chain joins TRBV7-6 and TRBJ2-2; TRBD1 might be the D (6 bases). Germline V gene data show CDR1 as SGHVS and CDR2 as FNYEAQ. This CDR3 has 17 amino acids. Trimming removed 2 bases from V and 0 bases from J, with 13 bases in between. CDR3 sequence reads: CASSLYMDSSNTGELFF. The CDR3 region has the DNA TGTGCCAGCAGCTTATATATGGACAGCTCGAACACCGGGGAGCTGTTTTTT.

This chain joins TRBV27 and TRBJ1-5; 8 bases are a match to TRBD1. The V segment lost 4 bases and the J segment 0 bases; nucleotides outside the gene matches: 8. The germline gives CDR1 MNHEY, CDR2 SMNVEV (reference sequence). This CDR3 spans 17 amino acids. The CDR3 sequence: CASSSNRDRYSNQPQHF. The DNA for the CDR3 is TGTGCCAGCAGTTCAAACCGGGACAGGTATAGCAATCAGCCCCAGCATTTT.

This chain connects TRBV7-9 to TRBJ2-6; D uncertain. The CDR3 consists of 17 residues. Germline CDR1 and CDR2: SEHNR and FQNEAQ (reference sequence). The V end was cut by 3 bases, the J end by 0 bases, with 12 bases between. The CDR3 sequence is CASSFSSGTSGANVLTF. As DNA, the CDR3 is TGTGCCAGCAGCTTCTCATCAGGCACCTCTGGGGCCAACGTCCTGACTTTC.

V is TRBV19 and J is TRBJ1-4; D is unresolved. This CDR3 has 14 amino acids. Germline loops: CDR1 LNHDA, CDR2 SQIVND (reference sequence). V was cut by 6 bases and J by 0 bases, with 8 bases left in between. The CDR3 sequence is CASRYSATNEKLFF. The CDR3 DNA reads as TGTGCCAGTAGATACAGTGCAACTAATGAAAAACTGTTTTTT.

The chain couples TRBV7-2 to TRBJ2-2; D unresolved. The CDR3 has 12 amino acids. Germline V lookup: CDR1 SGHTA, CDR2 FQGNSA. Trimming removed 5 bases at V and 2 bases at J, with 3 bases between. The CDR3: CASSTNTGELFF. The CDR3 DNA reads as TGTGCCAGCAGCACTAACACCGGGGAGCTGTTTTTT.

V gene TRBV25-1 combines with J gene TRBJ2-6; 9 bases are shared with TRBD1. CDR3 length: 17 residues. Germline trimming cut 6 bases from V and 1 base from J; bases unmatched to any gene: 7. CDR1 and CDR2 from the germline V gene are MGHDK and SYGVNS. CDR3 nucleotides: TGTGCCAGCAGCCCCGCGGACAGGGGATCTGGGGCCAACGTCCTGACTTTC. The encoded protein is CASSPADRGSGANVLTF.

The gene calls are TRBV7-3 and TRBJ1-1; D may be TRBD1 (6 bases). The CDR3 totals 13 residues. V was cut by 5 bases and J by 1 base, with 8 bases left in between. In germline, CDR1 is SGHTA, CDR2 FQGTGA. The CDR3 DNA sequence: TGTGCCAGCAGCCCGGGACAGAACACTGAAGCTTTCTTT. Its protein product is CASSPGQNTEAFF.